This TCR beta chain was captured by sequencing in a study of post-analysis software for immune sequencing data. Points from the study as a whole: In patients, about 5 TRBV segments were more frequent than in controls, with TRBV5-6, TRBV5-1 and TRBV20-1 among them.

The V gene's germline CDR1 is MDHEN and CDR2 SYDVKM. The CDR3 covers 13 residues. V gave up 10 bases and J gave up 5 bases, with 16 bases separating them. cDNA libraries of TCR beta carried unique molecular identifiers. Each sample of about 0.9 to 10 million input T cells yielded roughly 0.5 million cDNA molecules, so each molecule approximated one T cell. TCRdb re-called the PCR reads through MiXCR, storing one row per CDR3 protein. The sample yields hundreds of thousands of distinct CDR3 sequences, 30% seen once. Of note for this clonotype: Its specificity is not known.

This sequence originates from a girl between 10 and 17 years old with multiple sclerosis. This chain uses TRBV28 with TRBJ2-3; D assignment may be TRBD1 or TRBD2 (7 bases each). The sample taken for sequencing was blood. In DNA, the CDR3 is TGTGCCACGTCAGGGGGGGCCAGAGATACGCAGTATTTT. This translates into CATSGGARDTQYF.